One and the same sample provided the 32 T cell receptor beta chains below, sequenced in a study of T-cell memory formation after mild COVID-19 (TCRdb year 2021). The library was generated by 5' RACE. The sequencer was an Illumina NovaSeq 6000. TCRdb cleaned the public reads at Q25 with fastp, built clones with MiXCR and kept in-frame beta chains. Each entry merges the rows of one CDR3 protein and shows their most common DNA and genes. The sample table holds about 450,000 distinct CDR3 sequences, of which about a quarter were seen once. The ten largest account for around 14% of the sample. The sample comprised PBMCs or a T cell subset sorted from them (not recorded which). The receptors shown here come from an adult woman who had mild COVID-19 (a few samples of this study predate the infection). The sample titles of this study are shuffled in the database, so cell type and time point are left out; the donor was told from shared clones.

This chain connects TRBV30 to TRBJ2-7, with 8 bases aligning to TRBD1. This CDR3 comprises 14 residues. V lost 2 bases and J lost 0; bases outside the gene matches: 3. Germline CDR1 reads GTSNPN; CDR2 reads SVGIG (reference sequence). CDR3 residues: CAWSTGQVSYEQYF. The CDR3 bases are TGTGCCTGGAGTACGGGACAGGTCTCCTACGAGCAGTACTTC.

The gene calls are TRBV20-1 and TRBJ2-5, with unresolved D. V lost 2 bases and J lost 1, with 11 bases in between. This CDR3 spans 14 amino acids. The germline CDR1 and CDR2 sequences are DFQATT and SNEGSKA (reference sequence). This CDR3 reads CSARWAPTQETQYF. The CDR3 coding sequence is TGCAGTGCTAGATGGGCCCCCACCCAAGAGACCCAGTACTTC.

The chain uses TRBV2 and TRBJ2-7, with D unclear. The CDR3 runs 15 residues. Germline V CDR1 and CDR2: SNHLY, FYNNEI. V lost 6 bases and J lost 9, with 24 bases in between. The CDR3 nucleotides read TGTGCCAGCAGCCAGAAACGGACCCGTGTAACCGGGCAGTACTTC. This encodes CASSQKRTRVTGQYF.

The gene calls are TRBV4-1 and TRBJ2-7, with D possibly TRBD2 on 6 matching bases. The CDR3 runs to 14 residues. From germline, CDR1 is MGHRA and CDR2 YSYEKL. V lost 4 bases to trimming and J lost 6 bases, with 16 bases between them. The CDR3 DNA reads as TGCGCCAGCAGCCGAGGAGGGCCTAAGAGCGAGCAGTACTTC. The encoded protein is CASSRGGPKSEQYF.

About this clonotype: The junction and the germline gene differ at one end; a read error may be behind it. The chain joins TRBV20-1 to TRBJ1-1; possible D gene TRBD1, 5 bases. Germline CDR1 reads DFQATT; CDR2 reads SNEGSKA (reference sequence). The CDR3 extends over 14 amino acids. This CDR3 reads CSATGGASSTEAFF. As DNA, the CDR3 is TGCAGTGCTACGGGAGGGGCTTCTAGCACTGAGGCTTTCTTT.

The table lists this clonotype with a few counts. The chain recombines TRBV12-3 or TRBV12-4 with TRBJ1-1; D is undetermined. The CDR3 consists of 13 residues. With 6 bases removed from V and 5 bases from J, the gap between germline ends came to 13 bases. CDR3 DNA: TGTGCCAGCAGCGGTTGGGAGGGTACTGAAGCTTTCTTT. This gives the protein CASSGWEGTEAFF.

In its sample, this clonotype was seen a few times. The chain is built from TRBV25-1 and TRBJ1-2; D is unclear. The CDR3 is 18 residues long. The germline CDR1 and CDR2 sequences are MGHDK and SYGVNS. V lost 4 bases, J lost 5 bases, and 26 bases lay in between. The CDR3 is CASSAPVVWAALGYGYTF. The CDR3 nucleotides are TGTGCCAGCAGTGCCCCGGTGGTGTGGGCAGCCCTGGGGTATGGCTACACCTTC.

The V gene is TRBV24-1, the J gene TRBJ2-1; D unclear. Per the germline V gene, CDR1 is KGHDR and CDR2 is SFDVKD. The germline V and J ends were trimmed by 4 bases and 7 bases, with 16 bases remaining between them. The CDR3 runs 15 residues. CDR3 coding DNA: TGTGCCACCAGTGACCCCTCGGACGGTTCTAATGAGCAGTTCTTC. This sequence encodes CATSDPSDGSNEQFF.

The J gene is TRBJ1-2, the V gene TRBV5-5; D unclear. Deletions cut 1 base from V and 2 bases from J, with 9 bases between. The CDR3 loop spans 14 amino acids. CDR1 and CDR2 from the germline V gene are SGHKS and YYEKEE (reference sequence). As DNA, the CDR3 is TGTGCCAGCAGCTTGATCCGGGTCAACTATGGCTACACCTTC. It is translated as CASSLIRVNYGYTF.

A few counts support this clonotype. This chain connects TRBV20-1 to TRBJ2-7; 8 nucleotides match TRBD2. The germline V gene has CDR1 DFQATT and CDR2 SNEGSKA (reference sequence). The ends lost 6 bases at V and 3 bases at J; junction bases unmatched: 7. The CDR3 spans 13 residues. The DNA for the CDR3 is TGCAGTGCCCCAAGCGGGAGTAACTACGAGCAGTACTTC. Its protein is CSAPSGSNYEQYF.

This clonotype was seen ten or more times. The rearrangement uses TRBV6-2 or TRBV6-3 and TRBJ2-7; D uncertain. The V and J ends lost 4 bases and 2 bases respectively, with 3 bases between them. This CDR3 has 11 amino acids. The V gene's germline CDR1 is MNHEY and CDR2 SVGEGT. DNA of the CDR3: TGTGCCAGCAGTTTCGCCTACGAGCAGTACTTC. This codes for CASSFAYEQYF.

The genes are TRBV19 and TRBJ2-1; the D is unclear. V gave up 6 bases and J gave up 5 bases, with 14 bases separating them. The CDR3 totals 14 residues. Germline CDR1 and CDR2: LNHDA and SQIVND (reference sequence). The CDR3 DNA sequence: TGTGCCAGTAGCTACTCCGGGTCCAACAATGAGCAGTTCTTC. Its translation: CASSYSGSNNEQFF.

This sequence joins TRBV9 and TRBJ2-2, with D maybe TRBD2 (6 bases). Germline V gene lookup returns CDR1 SGDLS and CDR2 YYNGEE. V gave up 5 bases and J gave up 7 bases, with 12 bases separating them. The CDR3 covers 13 residues. CDR3 amino acids: CASSARGGGELFF. As DNA, the CDR3 is TGTGCCAGCAGTGCTAGGGGAGGCGGGGAGCTGTTTTTT.

This clonotype was observed a few times. The chain links TRBV5-1 to TRBJ1-2; D might be TRBD1 (6 bases). Trimming removed 4 bases from V and 3 bases from J, with 16 bases in between. Germline CDR1 reads SGHRS; CDR2 reads YFSETQ. The CDR3 totals 15 residues. The CDR3 loop is CASSRGTIGDYGYTF. The CDR3 bases are TGCGCCAGCAGCCGCGGGACAATCGGGGACTATGGCTACACCTTC.

A few counts support this clonotype. This chain uses TRBV20-1 with TRBJ2-7; D gene unclear. Germline values: CDR1 DFQATT, CDR2 SNEGSKA (reference sequence). The CDR3 is 16 residues long. Trimming took off 2 bases at V and 0 bases at J, with 17 bases between the two ends. In DNA, the CDR3 is TGCAGTGCTAGATCCCCGACCGCCCCGAGCTCCTACGAGCAGTACTTC. Its protein is CSARSPTAPSSYEQYF.

The CDR3 bases are TGTGCCAGCAGCTCCTACAGGAACACCGGGGAGCTGTTTTTT. It specifies CASSSYRNTGELFF. This rearrangement joins TRBV7-9 to TRBJ2-2; unclear D gene. Trimming left V 4 bases short and J 1 base short, with 7 bases between. The germline V gene encodes CDR1 SEHNR and CDR2 FQNEAQ (reference sequence). The CDR3 totals 14 residues. The variable domain in full, with the rest retrieved from reference TRBV7-9 and TRBJ2-2, is DTGVSQNPRHKITKRGQNVTFRCDPISEHNRLYWYRQTLGQGPEFLTYFQNEAQLEKSRLLSDRFSAERPKGSFSTLEIQRTEQGDSAMYLCASSSYRNTGELFFGEGSRLTVL.

The rearrangement uses TRBV20-1 and TRBJ1-1; no definite D call. V was shortened by 1 base and J by 4 bases, with 13 bases between the two germline ends. This CDR3 has 14 amino acids. Germline V gene lookup returns CDR1 DFQATT and CDR2 SNEGSKA (reference sequence). In nucleotides, the CDR3 is TGCAGTGCTAGAGGGATCCCCCTGTTCACTGAAGCTTTCTTT. This encodes CSARGIPLFTEAFF.

This rearrangement joins TRBV18 to TRBJ1-3; D not resolved. This CDR3 has 16 residues. The germline CDR1 and CDR2 sequences are KGHSH and LQKENI. Trimming took 3 bases from V and 0 from J, leaving 12 bases between them. CDR3 DNA sequence: TGTGCCAGCTCACCCGTGGTCGACGGCTCTGGAAACACCATATATTTT. Translating it yields CASSPVVDGSGNTIYF.

This chain uses TRBV12-3 or TRBV12-4 with TRBJ1-3, with 9 nucleotides matching TRBD1. V shed 6 bases, J shed 8 bases, and the junction held 5 bases outside the gene matches. The CDR3 is 13 residues long. CDR3 protein: CASRGQGRYTIYF. The CDR3, as DNA: TGTGCCAGCAGGGGACAGGGAAGATACACCATATATTTT.

This clonotype was observed many times. This chain joins TRBV20-1 and TRBJ2-5; 8 bases are shared with TRBD2. Germline V lookup: CDR1 DFQATT, CDR2 SNEGSKA (reference sequence). V dropped 3 bases and J dropped 2; count of bases not matched to a gene: 2. The CDR3 is 13 amino acids. For the CDR3, the DNA is TGCAGTGCTAGCGGGGGGGTACAAGAGACCCAGTACTTC. Its translation is CSASGGVQETQYF.

The V call is TRBV7-9, the J call TRBJ2-7; D is unresolved. With 0 bases removed from V and 2 bases from J, the gap between germline ends came to 5 bases. The CDR3 sequence is 13 residues long. Germline loops: CDR1 SEHNR, CDR2 FQNEAQ (reference sequence). CDR3 sequence reads: CASSLAPAYEQYF. The CDR3 DNA reads as TGTGCCAGCAGCTTAGCCCCGGCCTACGAGCAGTACTTC.

As regards this clonotype: This CDR3 is missing its conserved last phenylalanine or tryptophan, likely due to a read error. No DNA is shown, since the ends of the CDR3 on it are uncertain; the CDR3 is the one TCRdb lists. The V call is TRBV11-2, the J call TRBJ2-1; the tabulated D call, TRBD2, remains unverified against the DNA. Germline V gives CDR1 SGHAT, CDR2 FQNNGV. The CDR3 sequence runs 15 residues, both termini included. The CDR3 loop reads CASSHGLAGVIRPAV.

Many counts were recorded for this clonotype. The V gene is TRBV12-3 or TRBV12-4, the J gene TRBJ2-1; possible D gene TRBD2, 6 bases. The CDR3 totals 14 residues. Trimming stripped 2 bases from V and 5 bases from J, with 10 bases between. CDR3 nucleotides: TGTGCCAGCAGTTTAAGCTTAGCGGACAATGAGCAGTTCTTC. Residues: CASSLSLADNEQFF.

There are many counts of this clonotype. The CDR3 region has the DNA TGCGCCAGCAGTCTCCGGGACAGGGACTACAATGAGCAGTTCTTC. Its protein is CASSLRDRDYNEQFF. J is TRBJ2-1 and V is TRBV5-1; 9 bases agree with TRBD1. From germline, CDR1 is SGHRS and CDR2 YFSETQ. This CDR3 has 15 residues. J lost 3 bases, V lost 5 bases, and 6 bases had no gene match. The whole variable domain, remainder taken from reference TRBV5-1 and TRBJ2-1, is KAGVTQTPRYLIKTRGQQVTLSCSPISGHRSVSWYQQTPGQGLQFLFEYFSETQRNKGNFPGRFSGRQFSNSRSEMNVSTLELGDSALYLCASSLRDRDYNEQFFGPGTRLTVL.

The gene calls are TRBV4-1 and TRBJ2-7, with unresolved D. Trimming pared 4 bases from V and 5 bases from J, leaving 9 bases between. Germline V CDR1 and CDR2: MGHRA, YSYEKL. This CDR3 is built from 12 residues. The CDR3 reads CASSLFGNEQYF. CDR3 coding DNA: TGCGCCAGCAGCCTATTCGGTAACGAGCAGTACTTC.

Comments on this clonotype: With a much larger clone just one base away, this may be a read error. The chain carries TRBV12-3 or TRBV12-4 and TRBJ2-3, with 8 bases aligning to TRBD2. CDR3 size: 11 residues. CDR3 region: CDSGGLDTQYF. The CDR3, as DNA: TGTGACAGCGGGGGTTTAGATACGCAGTATTTT.

In this sample, this clonotype turned up a few times. The genes are TRBV20-1 and TRBJ2-7; 8 positions agree with TRBD1. The ends lost 5 bases at V and 0 bases at J; junction bases unmatched: 12. The CDR3 length is 16 residues. CDR1 is DFQATT and CDR2 is SNEGSKA in the germline V gene (reference sequence). In nucleotides, the CDR3 is TGCAGTGCTCCGTTTAACCGGGACAGGAGCTCCTACGAGCAGTACTTC. Residues: CSAPFNRDRSSYEQYF.

This sequence joins TRBV9 and TRBJ1-2; D is perhaps TRBD1 (5 bases). Germline CDR1 SGDLS, CDR2 YYNGEE. Trimming took 0 bases from V and 1 from J, leaving 19 bases between them. CDR3 length: 18 amino acids. CDR3 residues: CASSVGGARSGSNYGYTF. CDR3 bases: TGTGCCAGCAGCGTAGGAGGGGCCCGGAGCGGGAGTAACTATGGCTACACCTTC.

This clonotype was counted only a few times. V usage is TRBV11-2 and J usage is TRBJ2-3, with 9 positions matching TRBD1. CDR1 is SGHAT, CDR2 FQNNGV, per germline. The CDR3 is made up of 16 amino acids. With V trimmed by 6 bases and J by 2 bases, 9 bases remained unmatched. The CDR3 DNA follows: TGTGCCAGCAGACCTGGGACAGGGCCATTCACAGATACGCAGTATTTT. It specifies CASRPGTGPFTDTQYF.

There are a few counts of this clonotype. This chain connects TRBV6-5 to TRBJ1-2; the D gene is possibly TRBD1 (6 bases). Germline CDR1 MNHEY, CDR2 SVGAGI. This CDR3 has 14 amino acids. V was cut by 6 bases and J by 3 bases, with 14 bases left in between. Here the CDR3 reads CASSLTGPYYGYTF. CDR3 in DNA: TGTGCCAGCAGCCTAACAGGGCCCTACTATGGCTACACCTTC.

The rearrangement links TRBV30 to TRBJ1-6; D unclear. Between the trimmed V and J ends, which lost 2 bases and 9 bases, there was a span of 5 bases. This CDR3 has 11 residues. Germline-derived CDR1 and CDR2 are GTSNPN and SVGIG (reference sequence). The CDR3 DNA sequence: TGTGCCTGGAGTATCGGTTCACCCCTCCACTTT. Translated, it gives CAWSIGSPLHF.

The gene calls are TRBV6-1 and TRBJ2-2; D ambiguous. CDR3 length equals 14 residues. Looked up from germline, CDR1 is MNHNS and CDR2 is SASEGT. The V end lost 7 bases, the J end lost 1 base, and 10 bases lay between the germline ends. The CDR3 coding sequence is TGTGCCAGCATTAGACGAGAGAACACCGGGGAGCTGTTTTTT. Translation: CASIRRENTGELFF.